This TCR beta chain was captured by sequencing in a study of T cells expressing NK-cell markers. Across the whole study: The eight sequenced donors comprised seven who were HCMV-seropositive and one who was seronegative. The study, taken as a whole, reports: A handful of donors showed these clonotypes also leading the CD3+CD56-NKG2C+ fraction. The contribution of dominant NKG2C+ clonotypes to CD8+ T cells in roughly six donors was roughly 1.0-7.5%.

Concerning this clonotype itself: The antigen remains undetermined.

TCRdb re-called the 5' RACE reads, yielding one record per CDR3 amino acid sequence without DNA. The table lists around 260,000 distinct CDR3 sequences, with more than 3.5% in the top ten. The CDR3 contains 13 residues. The specimen sequenced was blood T cells: a sorted CD56 or NKG2C T cell subset, CD4+ or CD8+ T cells, or bulk PBMC T cells (not recorded which). V usage is TRBV12-3 or TRBV12-4 and J usage is TRBJ1-5; absent DNA, TCRdb's TRBD1 call cannot be checked. This TCR was sampled from a woman between 18 and 70 years old in good health. The CDR3 loop is CASSVQGNQPQHF.